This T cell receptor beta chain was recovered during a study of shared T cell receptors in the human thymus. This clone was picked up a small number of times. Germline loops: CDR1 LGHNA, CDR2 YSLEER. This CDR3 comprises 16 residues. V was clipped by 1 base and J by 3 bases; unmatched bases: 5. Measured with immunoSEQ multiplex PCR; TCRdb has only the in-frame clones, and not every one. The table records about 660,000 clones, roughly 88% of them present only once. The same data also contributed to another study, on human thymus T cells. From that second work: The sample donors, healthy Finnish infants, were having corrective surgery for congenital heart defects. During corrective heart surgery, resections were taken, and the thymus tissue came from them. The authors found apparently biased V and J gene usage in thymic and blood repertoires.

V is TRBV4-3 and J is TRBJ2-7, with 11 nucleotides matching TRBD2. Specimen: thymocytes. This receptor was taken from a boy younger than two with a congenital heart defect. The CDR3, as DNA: TGCGCCAGCAGCCAAGTCCAAACTAGCGGGAGCTACGAGCAGTACTTC. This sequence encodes CASSQVQTSGSYEQYF.